This T cell receptor (beta chain) was captured by sequencing in a study of Siglec-9 on CD8 T cells in melanoma. Study-wide points: Siglec-9 reportedly marks and regulates an effector memory CD8+ T-cell subset apparently accumulating in melanoma tumors.

As to this clone: The antigen remains undetermined.

This CDR3 is built from 19 residues. V dropped 7 bases and J dropped 0; count of bases not matched to a gene: 16. Germline CDR1 reads SGHVS; CDR2 reads FQNEAQ. This table comes from immunoSEQ multiplex PCR, and its TCRdb copy is limited to in-frame clones, with some not included. The table shows 36,000 or so clones, with roughly four fifths occurring only once. This receptor was taken from a human donor in good health. Sequenced sample: Siglec-9- CD8+ T cells sorted from blood. The V and J genes are TRBV7-8 and TRBJ2-4, with 9 nucleotides matching TRBD2. DNA of the CDR3: TGTGCCAGCATACCGTCCGGGGGACTAGCCGTCCTAGCCAAAAACATTCAGTACTTC. It encodes CASIPSGGLAVLAKNIQYF.